This T cell receptor (beta chain) originates from a study of blood T cell repertoires in COVID-19. The germline V gene has CDR1 SEHNR and CDR2 FQNEAQ (reference sequence). V was pared by 6 bases and J by 8 bases, with 10 bases of the junction left unmatched. The CDR3 has 15 residues. Before being deemed recovered, Cohort 3 donors had two negative PCRs, clearance, or symptom resolution. Some clones are missing from TCRdb's copy, which holds only in-frame ones; the method was immunoSEQ multiplex PCR. Found here are under 300,000 clones, 80% to 90% of them singletons; the top ten hold 1.5% to 2%. The rearrangement links TRBV7-9 to TRBJ2-1; TRBD2 agrees at 10 bases. Material for sequencing was PBMCs or T cells enriched from blood (not recorded which). The TCR comes from a woman aged 45 to 65 who had recovered from COVID-19. The CDR3, as DNA: TGTGCCAGCAGGACTACTAGCGGGATCTTCGATGAGCAGTTCTTC. This translates into CASRTTSGIFDEQFF. Variable domain in full (rest from reference TRBV7-9 and TRBJ2-1): DTGVSQNPRHKITKRGQNVTFRCDPISEHNRLYWYRQTLGQGPEFLTYFQNEAQLEKSRLLSDRFSAERPKGSFSTLEIQRTEQGDSAMYLCASRTTSGIFDEQFFGPGTRLTVL.